A selection of T cell receptor beta chains follows, all from one sample in a study of CD8 T cells in Susac syndrome. TCRdb reanalysed the immunoSEQ multiplex PCR reads using MiXCR and keeps one entry per CDR3 protein. This table has under 300,000 distinct CDR3 sequences, almost 97% appearing once. The sequenced sample consisted of CD4+ T cells from PBMCs. Receptors were obtained from a human donor with Susac syndrome. The CDR3 runs from the conserved cysteine through the conserved F or W. D genes are given only for firm matches. Rows may omit the clone size; those that give it use once, few, many or a size class.

d_call,cdr3_length,v_call,j_call,clone_size,cdr3_aa,cdr3_nt
.,12,TRBV19,TRBJ2-5,.,CASNGGQETQYF,TGTGCCAGTAACGGAGGCCAAGAGACCCAGTACTTC
TRBD1,13,TRBV29-1,TRBJ2-5,.,CSATGIGQETQYF,TGCAGCGCGACAGGGATAGGGCAAGAGACCCAGTACTTC
.,13,TRBV6-6,TRBJ2-2,.,CASSYGEAGELFF,TGTGCCAGCAGTTACGGGGAAGCCGGGGAGCTGTTTTTT
.,14,TRBV3-1,TRBJ1-1,.,CASSQDQASTEAFF,TGTGCCAGCAGCCAAGATCAGGCGTCCACTGAAGCTTTCTTT
.,11,TRBV28,TRBJ1-2,.,CASSFNYGYTF,TGTGCCAGCAGTTTTAACTATGGCTACACCTTC
.,15,TRBV9,TRBJ2-1,.,CASSGGGLAFDEQFF,TGTGCCAGCAGCGGAGGAGGGTTAGCCTTCGATGAGCAGTTCTTC
TRBD1,14,TRBV2,TRBJ1-2,few,CASSSGQGARGYTF,TGTGCCAGCAGTTCAGGACAGGGGGCTCGTGGCTACACCTTC
.,13,TRBV14,TRBJ2-1,few,CASSTRLDGEQFF,TGTGCCAGCAGCACCCGGCTAGACGGTGAGCAGTTCTTC
.,16,TRBV5-1,TRBJ2-6,.,CASSLLGASGANVLTF,TGCGCCAGCAGCTTGCTGGGTGCTTCTGGGGCCAACGTCCTGACTTTC
.,20,TRBV23-1,TRBJ2-1,once,CATSSRLLPGEQGYCNEQFF,TGCGCCACCTCCTCTCGGTTGCTTCCCGGAGAGCAGGGTTATTGCAATGAGCAGTTCTTC
TRBD1,13,TRBV30,TRBJ1-5,.,CACTGQGNQPQHF,TGTGCCTGTACGGGACAGGGCAATCAGCCCCAGCATTTT
.,11,TRBV29-1,TRBJ2-5,.,CSVPQTETQYF,TGCAGCGTTCCCCAGACAGAGACCCAGTACTTC
TRBD2,15,TRBV12-3/TRBV12-4,TRBJ2-1,once,CASHMTSGTYNEQFF,TGTGCCAGCCATATGACTAGCGGAACTTACAATGAGCAGTTCTTC
.,14,TRBV5-1,TRBJ1-1,once,CASSGTDGGTSYFF,TGCGCCAGCAGCGGGACGGACGGGGGGACATCGTATTTCTTT
TRBD2,13,TRBV20-1,TRBJ2-7,.,CSAMAGVIYEQYF,TGCAGTGCTATGGCGGGGGTGATCTACGAGCAGTACTTC
.,16,TRBV5-4,TRBJ2-3,.,CASSLDPTRHTDTQYF,TGTGCCAGCAGCTTGGACCCGACGCGACACACAGATACGCAGTATTTT
.,15,TRBV12-3/TRBV12-4,TRBJ1-5,.,CASNAEGSSNQPQHF,TGTGCCAGCAACGCGGAGGGGAGTAGCAATCAGCCCCAGCATTTT
TRBD1,13,TRBV11-2,TRBJ2-4,.,CASSADRVNIQYF,TGTGCCAGCAGCGCGGACAGGGTCAACATTCAGTACTTC
.,13,TRBV29-1,TRBJ2-1,.,CSVEWQAYNEQFF,TGCAGCGTTGAATGGCAGGCCTACAATGAGCAGTTCTTC
.,12,TRBV30,TRBJ1-1,.,CAWRGGNTEAFF,TGTGCCTGGAGGGGGGGTAACACTGAAGCTTTCTTT
.,12,TRBV28,TRBJ2-5,.,CASSLGWETQYF,TGTGCCAGCAGTTTAGGTTGGGAGACCCAGTACTTC
.,13,TRBV28,TRBJ1-2,.,CASSLQRVGGRTF,TGTGCCAGCAGTTTACAGAGAGTGGGGGGGAGGACCTTC
TRBD2,15,TRBV5-8,TRBJ2-3,.,CASSPLRESTDTQYF,TGTGCCAGCAGCCCGCTGCGGGAGAGCACAGATACGCAGTATTTT
.,14,TRBV18,TRBJ2-5,.,CASSPGYEQETQYF,TGTGCCAGCTCACCCGGCTACGAGCAAGAGACCCAGTACTTC
.,13,TRBV7-9,TRBJ2-3,.,CASSRLSTDTQYF,TGTGCCAGCAGCCGCCTTAGCACAGATACGCAGTATTTT
.,15,TRBV3-1,TRBJ1-1,.,CASSQDTTVGTEAFF,TGTGCCAGCAGCCAAGATACGACGGTAGGGACTGAAGCTTTCTTT
.,17,TRBV20-1,TRBJ2-2,.,CSARPDRRWANTGELFF,TGCAGTGCTAGACCCGACCGACGTTGGGCGAACACCGGGGAGCTGTTTTTT
.,15,TRBV29-1,TRBJ2-1,.,CSVEDRDGKIDEQFF,TGCAGCGTTGAAGATCGGGACGGCAAGATCGATGAGCAGTTCTTC
.,12,TRBV30,TRBJ1-2,.,CAWRGAGYGYTF,TGTGCCTGGAGGGGGGCAGGCTATGGCTACACCTTC
.,14,TRBV20-1,TRBJ2-4,.,CSVHRDLAKNIQYF,TGCAGTGTCCATCGGGATTTAGCCAAAAACATTCAGTACTTC
.,14,TRBV5-6,TRBJ1-2,.,CASSSLTSYYGYTF,TGTGCCAGCAGCTCGTTGACATCATACTATGGCTACACCTTC
TRBD2,14,TRBV29-1,TRBJ2-1,.,CSARPGLALLEQFF,TGCAGCGCTCGACCGGGACTAGCGCTACTTGAGCAGTTCTTC